This TCR beta chain was captured by sequencing in a study of blood T cell repertoires in COVID-19. This CDR3 is built from 13 residues. Germline-derived CDR1 and CDR2 are SGHRS and YFSETQ. Trimming removed 1 base from V and 7 bases from J, with 9 bases in between. The table lists this clone with a few counts. The repertoire was sequenced with immunoSEQ multiplex PCR; TCRdb's copy has only in-frame clones and lacks some. The sample consists of some 390,000 clones, over 85% of them appearing once. Sequences were obtained from PBMCs or T cells enriched from blood (not recorded which). This clonotype was sampled from a woman in her 30s who had recovered from COVID-19. The rearrangement joins TRBV5-1 to TRBJ1-5; D is unresolved. The CDR3 sequence is CASSLSPGQPQHF. The CDR3 DNA reads as TGCGCCAGCAGCTTGTCGCCTGGCCAGCCCCAGCATTTT.